The 5 T cell receptor beta chains given below trace back to one sample, sequenced in a study of blood T cell repertoires in COVID-19. TCRdb's table, derived via immunoSEQ multiplex PCR, lists solely in-frame clones and lacks some. The data contain approximately 61,000 clones, almost 90% of them seen just once; the ten biggest clones take up around 20%. The sample comprised peripheral blood. Receptors originate from a woman aged 80 or older with active COVID-19.

This sequence joins TRBV2 and TRBJ1-4; D is undetermined. V lost 2 bases and J lost 8, with 6 bases in between. The CDR3 has 12 residues. Germline V gives CDR1 SNHLY, CDR2 FYNNEI. In DNA, the CDR3 is TGTGCCAGCAGTGAATTCCAGGAAAAACTGTTTTTT. It encodes CASSEFQEKLFF.

The chain links TRBV15 to TRBJ2-7, with a weak D call TRBD2 (6 bases). Germline V lookup: CDR1 LNHNV, CDR2 YYDKDF (reference sequence). V shed 1 base and J shed 7 bases, with 8 bases lying between them. The CDR3 is 12 residues long. CDR3 DNA sequence: TGTGCCACCAGCAGAGCGGGGAGGGAGCAGTACTTC. Translation gives CATSRAGREQYF.

The chain combines TRBV6-6 with TRBJ2-7, with TRBD2 as a possible D gene (5 bases). Germline loops: CDR1 MNHNY, CDR2 SVGAGI (reference sequence). The CDR3 spans 16 residues. The germline V and J ends were trimmed by 2 bases and 2 bases, with 16 bases remaining between them. CDR3 bases: TGTGCCAGCAGTTACCCTAGACCGGGATCCACCTACGAGCAGTACTTC. As protein: CASSYPRPGSTYEQYF.

The chain is built from TRBV12-3 or TRBV12-4 and TRBJ1-1; perhaps TRBD1 as D (5 bases). This CDR3 has 13 amino acids. Deletions cut 4 bases from V and 6 bases from J, with 12 bases between. The CDR3 sequence is CASSSNRRAEAFF. The DNA of the CDR3 is TGTGCCAGCAGTTCCAACAGGCGAGCTGAAGCTTTCTTT.

This chain joins TRBV7-2 and TRBJ1-2; weak D call: TRBD1 (5 bases). V was pared by 3 bases and J by 5 bases, with 13 bases between. From germline, CDR1 is SGHTA and CDR2 FQGNSA. The CDR3 is made up of 14 amino acids. The DNA of the CDR3 is TGTGCCAGCAGCTTTGGGGGGATGGCGTATGGCTACACCTTC. This sequence encodes CASSFGGMAYGYTF.